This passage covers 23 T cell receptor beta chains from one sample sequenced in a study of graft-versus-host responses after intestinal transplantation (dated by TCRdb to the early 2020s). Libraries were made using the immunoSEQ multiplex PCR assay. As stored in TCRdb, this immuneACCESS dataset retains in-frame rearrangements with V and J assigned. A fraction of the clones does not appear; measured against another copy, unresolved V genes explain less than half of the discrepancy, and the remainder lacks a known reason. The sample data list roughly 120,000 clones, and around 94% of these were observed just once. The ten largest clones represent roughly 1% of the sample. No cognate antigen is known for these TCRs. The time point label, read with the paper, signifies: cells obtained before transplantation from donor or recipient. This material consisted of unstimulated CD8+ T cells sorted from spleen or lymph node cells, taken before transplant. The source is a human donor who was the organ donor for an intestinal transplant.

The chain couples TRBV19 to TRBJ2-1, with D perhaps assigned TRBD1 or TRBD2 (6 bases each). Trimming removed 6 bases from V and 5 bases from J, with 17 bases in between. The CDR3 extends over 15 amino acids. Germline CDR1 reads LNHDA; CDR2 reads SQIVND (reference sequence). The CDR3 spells CASRGRGRLDNEQFF. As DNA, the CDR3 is TGTGCCAGTAGAGGACGGGGGCGGTTGGACAATGAGCAGTTCTTC.

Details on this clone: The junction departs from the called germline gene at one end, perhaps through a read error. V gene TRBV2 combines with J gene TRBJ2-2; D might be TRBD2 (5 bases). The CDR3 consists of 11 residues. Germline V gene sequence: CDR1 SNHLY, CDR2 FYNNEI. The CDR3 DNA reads TGTGCCAGCAACGAGGACTGGCGGGTGCTTTTT. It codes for CASNEDWRVLF.

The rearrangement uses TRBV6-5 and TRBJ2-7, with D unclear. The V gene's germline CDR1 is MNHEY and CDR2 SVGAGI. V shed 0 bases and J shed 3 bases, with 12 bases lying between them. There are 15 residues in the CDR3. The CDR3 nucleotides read TGTGCCAGCAGTTACTCGGGTAGTTTGAACTACGAGCAGTACTTC. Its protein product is CASSYSGSLNYEQYF.

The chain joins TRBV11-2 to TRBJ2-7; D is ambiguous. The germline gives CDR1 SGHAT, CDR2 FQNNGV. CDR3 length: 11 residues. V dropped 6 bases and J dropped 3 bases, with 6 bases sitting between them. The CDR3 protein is CASRDNYEQYF. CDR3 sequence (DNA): TGTGCCAGCAGGGATAACTACGAGCAGTACTTC.

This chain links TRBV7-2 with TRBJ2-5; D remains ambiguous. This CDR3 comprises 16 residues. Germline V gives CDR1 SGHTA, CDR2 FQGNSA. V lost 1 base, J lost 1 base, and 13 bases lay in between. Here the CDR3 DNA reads TGTGCCAGCAGCTTAGTTCCCAAGACGCTCCAAGAGACCCAGTACTTC. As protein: CASSLVPKTLQETQYF.

Here the CDR3 DNA reads TGTGCCAGCAGTTGGGGGCCACAGGGAGACACTGAAGCTTTCTTT. Its protein product is CASSWGPQGDTEAFF. The chain joins TRBV28 to TRBJ1-1, with D possibly matching TRBD1 (6 bases). CDR1 is MDHEN, CDR2 SYDVKM, per germline. Trimming removed 4 bases at V and 3 bases at J, with 15 bases between. The CDR3 covers 15 residues.

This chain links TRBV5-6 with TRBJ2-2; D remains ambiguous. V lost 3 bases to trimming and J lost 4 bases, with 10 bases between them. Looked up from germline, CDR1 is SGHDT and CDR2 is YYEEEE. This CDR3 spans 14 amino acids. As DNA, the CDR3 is TGTGCCAGCAGCTCCGTAGTGGGCACCGGGGAGCTGTTTTTT. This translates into CASSSVVGTGELFF.

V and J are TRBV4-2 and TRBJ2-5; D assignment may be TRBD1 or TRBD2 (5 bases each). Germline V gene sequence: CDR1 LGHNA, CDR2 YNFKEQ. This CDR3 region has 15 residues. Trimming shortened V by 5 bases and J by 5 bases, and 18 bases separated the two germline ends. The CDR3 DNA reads TGTGCCAGCAGCGGACGGGACCAGACGGCGGAGACCCAGTACTTC. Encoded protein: CASSGRDQTAETQYF.

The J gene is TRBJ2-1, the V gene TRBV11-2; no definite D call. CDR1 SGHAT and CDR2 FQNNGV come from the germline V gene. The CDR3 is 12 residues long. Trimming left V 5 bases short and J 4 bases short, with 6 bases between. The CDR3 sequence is CASSAVYNEQFF. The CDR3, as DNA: TGTGCCAGCAGCGCTGTGTACAATGAGCAGTTCTTC.

CDR3 region: CASSLWGPYEQFF. Written as DNA, the CDR3 is TGTGCCAGCAGTTTATGGGGGCCATATGAGCAGTTCTTC. The chain uses TRBV27 and TRBJ2-1; a possible D gene is TRBD1 (6 bases). The CDR3 runs 13 residues. V lost 1 base to trimming and J lost 8 bases, with 9 bases between them. Looked up from germline, CDR1 is MNHEY and CDR2 is SMNVEV (reference sequence).

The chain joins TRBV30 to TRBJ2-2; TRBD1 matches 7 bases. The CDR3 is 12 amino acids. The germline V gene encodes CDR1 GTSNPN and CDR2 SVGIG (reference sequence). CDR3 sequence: CGCRGFTGELFF. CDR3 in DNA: TGTGGGTGCAGGGGGTTCACCGGGGAGCTGTTTTTT.

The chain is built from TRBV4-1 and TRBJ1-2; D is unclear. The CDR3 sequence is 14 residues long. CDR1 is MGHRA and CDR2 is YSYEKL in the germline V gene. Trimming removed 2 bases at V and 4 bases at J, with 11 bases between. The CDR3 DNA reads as TGCGCCAGCAGCCAATCCTCGGGCAGCTATGGCTACACCTTC. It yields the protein CASSQSSGSYGYTF.

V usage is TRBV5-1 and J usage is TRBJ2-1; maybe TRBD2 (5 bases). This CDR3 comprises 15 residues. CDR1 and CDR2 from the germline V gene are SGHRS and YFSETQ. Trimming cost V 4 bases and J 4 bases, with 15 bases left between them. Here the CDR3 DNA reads TGCGCCAGCAGCCCAGCGGCCCATCAGTACAATGAGCAGTTCTTC. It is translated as CASSPAAHQYNEQFF.

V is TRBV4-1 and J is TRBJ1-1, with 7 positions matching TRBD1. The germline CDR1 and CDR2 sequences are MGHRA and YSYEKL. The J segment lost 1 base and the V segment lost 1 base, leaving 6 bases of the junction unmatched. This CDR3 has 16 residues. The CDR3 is CASSQGGAGGNTEAFF. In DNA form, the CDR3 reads TGCGCCAGCAGCCAAGGAGGGGCAGGGGGGAACACTGAAGCTTTCTTT.

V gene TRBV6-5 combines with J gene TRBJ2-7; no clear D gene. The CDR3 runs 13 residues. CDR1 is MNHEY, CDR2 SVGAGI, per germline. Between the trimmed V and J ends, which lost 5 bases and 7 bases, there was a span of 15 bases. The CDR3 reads CASSERPIWEQYF. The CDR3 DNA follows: TGTGCCAGCAGTGAACGCCCGATCTGGGAGCAGTACTTC.

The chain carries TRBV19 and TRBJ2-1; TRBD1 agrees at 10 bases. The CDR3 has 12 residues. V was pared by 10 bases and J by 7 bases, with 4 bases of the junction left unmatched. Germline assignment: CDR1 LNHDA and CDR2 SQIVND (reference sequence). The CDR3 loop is CATRTGGNEQFF. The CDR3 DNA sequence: TGTGCCACCAGGACAGGGGGTAATGAGCAGTTCTTC.

The CDR3 region is CASSNRGNEQFF. The DNA for the CDR3 is TGTGCCAGCAGCAACAGGGGCAATGAGCAGTTCTTC. J is TRBJ2-1 and V is TRBV7-6; 7 bases line up with TRBD1. The V segment lost 5 bases and the J segment 6 bases; nucleotides outside the gene matches: 1. The CDR3 has 12 amino acids. Per germline, CDR1 SGHVS and CDR2 FNYEAQ.

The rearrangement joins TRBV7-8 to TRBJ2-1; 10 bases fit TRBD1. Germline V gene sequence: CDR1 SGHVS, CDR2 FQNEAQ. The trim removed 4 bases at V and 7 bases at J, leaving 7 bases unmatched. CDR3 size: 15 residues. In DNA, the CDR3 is TGTGCCAGCAGCTATGGGACAGGGGTAATGAATGAGCAGTTCTTC. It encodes CASSYGTGVMNEQFF.

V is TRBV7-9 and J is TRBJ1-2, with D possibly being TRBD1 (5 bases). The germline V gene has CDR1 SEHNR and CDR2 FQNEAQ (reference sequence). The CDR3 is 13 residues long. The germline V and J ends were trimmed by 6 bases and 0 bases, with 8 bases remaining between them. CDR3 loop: CASRGDPNYGYTF. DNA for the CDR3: TGTGCCAGCAGAGGGGACCCTAACTATGGCTACACCTTC.

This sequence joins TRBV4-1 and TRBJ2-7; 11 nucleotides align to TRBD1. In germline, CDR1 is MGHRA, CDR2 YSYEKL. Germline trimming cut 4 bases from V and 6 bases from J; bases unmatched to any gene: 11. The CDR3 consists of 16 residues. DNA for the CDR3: TGCGCCAGCAGCCCATGGGAGGGACAGGGGGGAAGCGAGCAGTACTTC. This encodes CASSPWEGQGGSEQYF.

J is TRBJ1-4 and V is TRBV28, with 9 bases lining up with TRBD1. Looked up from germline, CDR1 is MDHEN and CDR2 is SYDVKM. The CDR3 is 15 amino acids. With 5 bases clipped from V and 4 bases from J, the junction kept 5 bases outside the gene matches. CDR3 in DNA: TGTGCCAGCAGTCCCGAGACAGGGGGTAATGAAAAACTGTTTTTT. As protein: CASSPETGGNEKLFF.

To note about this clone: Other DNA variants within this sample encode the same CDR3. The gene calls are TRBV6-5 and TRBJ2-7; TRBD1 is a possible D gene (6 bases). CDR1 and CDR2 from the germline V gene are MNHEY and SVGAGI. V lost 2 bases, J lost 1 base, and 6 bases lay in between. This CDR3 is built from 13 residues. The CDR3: CASSYRGSYEQYF. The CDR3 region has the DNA TGTGCCAGCAGTTACAGGGGGTCCTACGAGCAGTACTTC.

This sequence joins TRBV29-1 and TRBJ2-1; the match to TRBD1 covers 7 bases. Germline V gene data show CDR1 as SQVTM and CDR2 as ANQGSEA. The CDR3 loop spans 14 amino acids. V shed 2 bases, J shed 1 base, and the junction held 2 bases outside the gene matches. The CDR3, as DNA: TGCAGCGTTGAAAAGGACAGGTCCTACAATGAGCAGTTCTTC. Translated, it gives CSVEKDRSYNEQFF.